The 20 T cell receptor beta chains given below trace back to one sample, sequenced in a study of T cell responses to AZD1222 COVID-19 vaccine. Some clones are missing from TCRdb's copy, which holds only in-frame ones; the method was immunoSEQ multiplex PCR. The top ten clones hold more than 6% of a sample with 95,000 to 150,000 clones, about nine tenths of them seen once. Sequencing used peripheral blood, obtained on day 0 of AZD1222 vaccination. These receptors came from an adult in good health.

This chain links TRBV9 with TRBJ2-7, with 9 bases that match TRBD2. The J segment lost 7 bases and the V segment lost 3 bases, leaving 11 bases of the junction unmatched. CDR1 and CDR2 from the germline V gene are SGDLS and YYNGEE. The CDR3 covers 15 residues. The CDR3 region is CASSGSGTSLIEQYF. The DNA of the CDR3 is TGTGCCAGCAGCGGATCCGGGACTAGCCTTATAGAGCAGTACTTC.

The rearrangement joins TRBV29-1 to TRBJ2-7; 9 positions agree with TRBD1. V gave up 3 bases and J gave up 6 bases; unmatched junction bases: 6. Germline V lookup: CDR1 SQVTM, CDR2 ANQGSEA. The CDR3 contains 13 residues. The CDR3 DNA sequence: TGCAGCGTTGACCGGGGACAGGGCTCCGAGCAGTACTTC. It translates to CSVDRGQGSEQYF.

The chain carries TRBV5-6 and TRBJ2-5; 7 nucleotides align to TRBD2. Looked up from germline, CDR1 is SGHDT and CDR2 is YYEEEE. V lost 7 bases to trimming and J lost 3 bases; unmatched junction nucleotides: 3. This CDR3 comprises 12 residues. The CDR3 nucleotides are TGTGCCAGCGGGGGGGTTGAAGAGACCCAGTACTTC. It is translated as CASGGVEETQYF. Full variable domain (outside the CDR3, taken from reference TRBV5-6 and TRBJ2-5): DAGVTQSPTHLIKTRGQQVTLRCSPKSGHDTVSWYQQALGQGPQFIFQYYEEEERQRGNFPDRFSGHQFPNYSSELNVNALLLGDSALYLCASGGVEETQYFGPGTRLLVL.

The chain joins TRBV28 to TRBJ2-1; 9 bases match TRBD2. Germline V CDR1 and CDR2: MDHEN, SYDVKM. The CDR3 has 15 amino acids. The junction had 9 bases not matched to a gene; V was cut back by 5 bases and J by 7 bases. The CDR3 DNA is TGTGCCAGCAGTCTCTTGGTAGCGGGAGTAAATGAGCAGTTCTTC. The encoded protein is CASSLLVAGVNEQFF.

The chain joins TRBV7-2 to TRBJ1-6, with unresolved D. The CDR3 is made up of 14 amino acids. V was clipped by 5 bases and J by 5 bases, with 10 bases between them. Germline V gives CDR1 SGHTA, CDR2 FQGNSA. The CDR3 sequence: CASSLRRHNSPLHF. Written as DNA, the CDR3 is TGTGCCAGCAGCCTCCGACGCCATAATTCACCCCTCCACTTT.

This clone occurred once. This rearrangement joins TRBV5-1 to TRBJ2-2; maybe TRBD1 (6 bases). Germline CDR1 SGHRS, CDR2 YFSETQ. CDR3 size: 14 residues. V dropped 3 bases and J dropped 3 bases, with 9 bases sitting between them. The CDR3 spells CASSSSGDTGELFF. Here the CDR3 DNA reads TGCGCCAGCAGCTCCTCAGGGGACACCGGGGAGCTGTTTTTT. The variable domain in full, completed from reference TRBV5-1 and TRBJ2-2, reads KAGVTQTPRYLIKTRGQQVTLSCSPISGHRSVSWYQQTPGQGLQFLFEYFSETQRNKGNFPGRFSGRQFSNSRSEMNVSTLELGDSALYLCASSSSGDTGELFFGEGSRLTVL.

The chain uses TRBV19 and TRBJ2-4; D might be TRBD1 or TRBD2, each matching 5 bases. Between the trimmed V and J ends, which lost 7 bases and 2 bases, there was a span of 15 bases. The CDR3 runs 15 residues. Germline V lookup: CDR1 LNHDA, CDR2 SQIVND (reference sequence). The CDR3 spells CASMGRDRTKNIQYF. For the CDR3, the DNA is TGTGCCAGTATGGGACGGGATCGAACCAAAAACATTCAGTACTTC.

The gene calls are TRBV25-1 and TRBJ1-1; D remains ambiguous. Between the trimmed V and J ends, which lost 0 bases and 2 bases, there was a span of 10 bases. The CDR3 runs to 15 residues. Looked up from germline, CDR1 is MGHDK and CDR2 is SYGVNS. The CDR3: CASSEYWGENTEAFF. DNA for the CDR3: TGTGCCAGCAGTGAATATTGGGGAGAAAACACTGAAGCTTTCTTT. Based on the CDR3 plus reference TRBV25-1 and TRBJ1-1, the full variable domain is EADIYQTPRYLVIGTGKKITLECSQTMGHDKMYWYQQDPGMELHLIHYSYGVNSTEKGDLSSESTVSRIRTEHFPLTLESARPSHTSQYLCASSEYWGENTEAFFGQGTRLTVV.

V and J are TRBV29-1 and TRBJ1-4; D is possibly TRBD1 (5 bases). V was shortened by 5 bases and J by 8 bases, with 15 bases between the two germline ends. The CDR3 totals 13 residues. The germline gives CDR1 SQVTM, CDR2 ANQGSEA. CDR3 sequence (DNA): TGCAGCGTTACCTCTAACGGGGCCGAAAAACTGTTTTTT. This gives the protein CSVTSNGAEKLFF.

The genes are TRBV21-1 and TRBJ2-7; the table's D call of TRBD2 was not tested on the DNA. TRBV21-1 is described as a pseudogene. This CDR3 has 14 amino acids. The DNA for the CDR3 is TGTGCCAGCAGCACCTGCGGGATTTCCTACGAGCAGTACTTC. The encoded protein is CASSTCGISYEQYF.

CDR3 sequence: CASSLFRELVQPQHF. The CDR3 DNA is TGTGCCAGCAGTTTATTTCGGGAGCTGGTTCAGCCCCAGCATTTT. The chain carries TRBV28 and TRBJ1-5, with D unclear. V dropped 1 base and J dropped 6 bases, with 13 bases sitting between them. The V gene's germline CDR1 is MDHEN and CDR2 SYDVKM. The CDR3 is 15 residues long.

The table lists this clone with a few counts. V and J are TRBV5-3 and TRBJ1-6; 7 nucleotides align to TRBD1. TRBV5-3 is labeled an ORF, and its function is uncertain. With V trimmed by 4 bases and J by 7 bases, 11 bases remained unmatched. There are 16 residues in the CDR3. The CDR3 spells CARSRGGGGGNSPLHF. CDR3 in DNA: TGTGCCAGAAGCCGCGGAGGAGGGGGCGGCAATTCACCCCTCCACTTT.

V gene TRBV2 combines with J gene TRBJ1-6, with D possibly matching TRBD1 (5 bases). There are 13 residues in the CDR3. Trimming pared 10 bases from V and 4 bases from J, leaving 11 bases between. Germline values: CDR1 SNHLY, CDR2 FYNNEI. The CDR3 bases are TGTGCCACCCAGACAGATTATAATTCACCCCTCCACTTT. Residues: CATQTDYNSPLHF. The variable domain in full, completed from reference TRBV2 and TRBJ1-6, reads EPEVTQTPSHQVTQMGQEVILRCVPISNHLYFYWYRQILGQKVEFLVSFYNNEISEKSEIFDDQFSVERPDGSNFTLKIRSTKLEDSAMYFCATQTDYNSPLHFGNGTRLTVT.

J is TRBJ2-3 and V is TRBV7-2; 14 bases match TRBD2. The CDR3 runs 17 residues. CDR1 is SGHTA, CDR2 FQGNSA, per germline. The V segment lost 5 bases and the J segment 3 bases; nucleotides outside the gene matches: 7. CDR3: CASSAGTSGSTTDTQYF. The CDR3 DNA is TGTGCCAGCAGCGCGGGGACTAGCGGGAGTACTACAGATACGCAGTATTTT.

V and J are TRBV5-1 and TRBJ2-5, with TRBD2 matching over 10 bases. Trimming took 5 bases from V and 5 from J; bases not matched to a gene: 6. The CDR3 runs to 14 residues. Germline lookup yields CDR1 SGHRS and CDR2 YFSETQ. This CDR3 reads CASRSSGSGETQYF. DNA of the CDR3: TGCGCCAGCAGGTCTAGCGGGAGTGGGGAGACCCAGTACTTC.

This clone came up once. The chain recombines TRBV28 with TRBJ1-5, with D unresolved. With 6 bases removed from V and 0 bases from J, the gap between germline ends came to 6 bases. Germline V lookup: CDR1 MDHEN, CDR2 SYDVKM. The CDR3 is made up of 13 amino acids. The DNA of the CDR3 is TGTGCCAGCAGAGGGATTAGCAATCAGCCCCAGCATTTT. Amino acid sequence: CASRGISNQPQHF.

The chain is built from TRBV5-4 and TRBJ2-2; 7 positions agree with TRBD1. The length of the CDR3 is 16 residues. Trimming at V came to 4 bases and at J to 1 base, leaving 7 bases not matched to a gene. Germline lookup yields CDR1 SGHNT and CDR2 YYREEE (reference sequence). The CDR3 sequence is CASSTPTGMNTGELFF. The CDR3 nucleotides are TGTGCCAGCAGCACCCCGACAGGGATGAACACCGGGGAGCTGTTTTTT. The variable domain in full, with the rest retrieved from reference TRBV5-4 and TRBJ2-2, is ETGVTQSPTHLIKTRGQQVTLRCSSQSGHNTVSWYQQALGQGPQFIFQYYREEENGRGNFPPRFSGLQFPNYSSELNVNALELDDSALYLCASSTPTGMNTGELFFGEGSRLTVL.

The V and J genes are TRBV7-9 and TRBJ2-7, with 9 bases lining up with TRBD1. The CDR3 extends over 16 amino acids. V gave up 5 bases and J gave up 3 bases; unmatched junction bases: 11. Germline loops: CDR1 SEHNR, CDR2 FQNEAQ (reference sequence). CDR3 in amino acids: CASSLGGQGGFYEQYF. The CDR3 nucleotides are TGTGCCAGCAGCCTAGGGGGACAGGGCGGATTCTACGAGCAGTACTTC.

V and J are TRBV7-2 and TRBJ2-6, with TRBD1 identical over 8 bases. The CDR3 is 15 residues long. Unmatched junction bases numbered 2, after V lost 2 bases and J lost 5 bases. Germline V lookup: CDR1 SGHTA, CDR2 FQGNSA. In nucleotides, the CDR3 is TGTGCCAGCAGCTTACAGGGGGCGAGGGCCAACGTCCTGACTTTC. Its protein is CASSLQGARANVLTF.

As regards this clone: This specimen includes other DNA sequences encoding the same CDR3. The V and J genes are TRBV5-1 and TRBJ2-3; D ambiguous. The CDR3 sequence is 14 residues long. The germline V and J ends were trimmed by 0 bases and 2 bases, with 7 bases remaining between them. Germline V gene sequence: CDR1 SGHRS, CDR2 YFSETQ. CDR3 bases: TGCGCCAGCAGCTTGGGCAGCTACACAGATACGCAGTATTTT. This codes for CASSLGSYTDTQYF.